Presented here are 31 T cell receptor beta chains from one specimen sequenced in a study of blood T cell repertoires in COVID-19. Sequencing was performed with immunoSEQ multiplex PCR; in TCRdb, only in-frame clones are kept and a portion is missing. Among approximately 120,000 clones listed, 90% to 95% were seen once. The sequencing sample was made of peripheral blood. The receptors were sampled from a man aged 50 to 59 with COVID-19, enrolled during active disease.

The J gene is TRBJ2-7, the V gene TRBV11-2; 9 nucleotides agree with TRBD1. Germline-derived CDR1 and CDR2 are SGHAT and FQNNGV. The CDR3 has 15 residues. Trimming cost V 4 bases and J 3 bases; bases outside gene matches: 7. CDR3 region: CASSSPGQGIYEQYF. The CDR3 DNA reads TGTGCCAGCAGCTCTCCGGGACAGGGTATCTACGAGCAGTACTTC.

The chain couples TRBV5-6 to TRBJ1-1, with a tentative D call TRBD1 (5 bases). This CDR3 region has 14 residues. CDR1 SGHDT and CDR2 YYEEEE come from the germline V gene. V was trimmed by 1 base and J by 5 bases, leaving 12 bases between them. The CDR3 spells CASSLLQGGTEAFF. In DNA, the CDR3 is TGTGCCAGCAGCTTGTTGCAGGGAGGAACTGAAGCTTTCTTT.

V usage is TRBV11-2 and J usage is TRBJ2-5; no definite D call. Germline CDR1 SGHAT, CDR2 FQNNGV. V gave up 2 bases and J gave up 5 bases, with 12 bases separating them. This CDR3 comprises 14 residues. Here the CDR3 reads CASSLNRAGETQYF. The CDR3 DNA reads as TGTGCCAGCAGCTTAAACAGAGCAGGCGAGACCCAGTACTTC.

The V call is TRBV6-6, the J call TRBJ1-2; maybe TRBD1 (6 bases). There are 15 residues in the CDR3. Germline CDR1 MNHNY, CDR2 SVGAGI (reference sequence). V lost 2 bases, J lost 2 bases, and 12 bases lay in between. For the CDR3, the DNA is TGTGCCAGCAGTTACCCGGGACACCCAAACTATGGCTACACCTTC. It is translated as CASSYPGHPNYGYTF.

J is TRBJ2-1 and V is TRBV5-1; TRBD2 matches 10 bases. Germline V gene sequence: CDR1 SGHRS, CDR2 YFSETQ. This CDR3 is 15 amino acids long. With 3 bases clipped from V and 6 bases from J, the junction kept 6 bases outside the gene matches. The CDR3 DNA sequence: TGCGCCAGCAGCTCATTAGCGGGAGGAGTCAATGAGCAGTTCTTC. Translating it yields CASSSLAGGVNEQFF.

The chain recombines TRBV4-3 with TRBJ2-5; TRBD2 matches at 10 bases. The CDR3 covers 19 residues. The V gene end was trimmed by 2 bases and the J gene end by 4 bases; junction bases not matched to a gene: 16. Germline CDR1 and CDR2: LGHNA and YSLEER. CDR3 DNA: TGCGCCAGCAGCCAAACAGGTCTCCTAGCGGGAGTCGGAGGAGAGACCCAGTACTTC. Translated: CASSQTGLLAGVGGETQYF.

V is TRBV7-2 and J is TRBJ2-7, with 7 positions matching TRBD1. After removal of 6 bases from V and 4 bases from J, the junction contained 12 bases not matched to a gene. The germline gives CDR1 SGHTA, CDR2 FQGNSA. The CDR3 contains 15 residues. This CDR3 is CASSNAGGGNYEQYF. In DNA form, the CDR3 reads TGTGCCAGCAGTAACGCAGGGGGTGGTAATTACGAGCAGTACTTC.

V usage is TRBV9 and J usage is TRBJ1-3; D is uncertain. Trimming took off 3 bases at V and 0 bases at J, with 16 bases between the two ends. The CDR3 contains 17 residues. The germline V gene has CDR1 SGDLS and CDR2 YYNGEE. This CDR3 is CASSEGGGGNSGNTIYF. CDR3 nucleotide sequence: TGTGCCAGCAGCGAGGGAGGCGGCGGCAACTCTGGAAACACCATATATTTT.

The chain uses TRBV30 and TRBJ2-7; 9 bases are shared with TRBD1. The CDR3 has 14 residues. In germline, CDR1 is GTSNPN, CDR2 SVGIG (reference sequence). V lost 0 bases, J lost 3 bases, and 3 bases stayed unmatched. The chain's CDR3 is CAWSVNRGLYEQYF. The CDR3 DNA follows: TGTGCCTGGAGTGTTAACAGGGGGCTCTACGAGCAGTACTTC.

This clone was picked up one time. The chain combines TRBV7-3 with TRBJ2-3; 8 nucleotides match TRBD2. Trimming took 3 bases from V and 6 from J; bases not matched to a gene: 2. The CDR3 is 13 residues long. Germline V CDR1 and CDR2: SGHTA, FQGTGA. The CDR3 DNA follows: TGTGCCAGCAGCTTCGAGCGGGGGGATACGCAGTATTTT. Amino acid sequence: CASSFERGDTQYF.

V and J are TRBV5-1 and TRBJ2-7; 7 positions agree with TRBD2. Per germline, CDR1 SGHRS and CDR2 YFSETQ. The junction had 8 bases not matched to a gene; V was cut back by 3 bases and J by 2 bases. The CDR3 runs 15 residues. CDR3 sequence (DNA): TGCGCCAGCAGCTCCATCGCTAGCGGAGCCTACGAGCAGTACTTC. Translation: CASSSIASGAYEQYF. The full variable domain, with the rest looked up from reference TRBV5-1 and TRBJ2-7, is KAGVTQTPRYLIKTRGQQVTLSCSPISGHRSVSWYQQTPGQGLQFLFEYFSETQRNKGNFPGRFSGRQFSNSRSEMNVSTLELGDSALYLCASSSIASGAYEQYFGPGTRLTVT.

The chain employs TRBV6-5 and TRBJ2-7; 7 positions agree with TRBD2. In germline, CDR1 is MNHEY, CDR2 SVGAGI. V lost 7 bases, J lost 3 bases, and 9 bases stayed unmatched. This CDR3 is 14 amino acids long. The DNA for the CDR3 is TGTGCCAGCACCCGGCAGCGCGGGAGCTACGAGCAGTACTTC. Its translation is CASTRQRGSYEQYF.

V is TRBV28 and J is TRBJ1-2; TRBD1 aligns across 9 bases. The V gene end was trimmed by 7 bases and the J gene end by 6 bases; junction bases not matched to a gene: 6. Germline CDR1 and CDR2: MDHEN and SYDVKM. The CDR3 length is 13 residues. CDR3 bases: TGTGCCAGCATACCTACAGGGGGCGATGGCTACACCTTC. Encoded protein: CASIPTGGDGYTF.

This chain connects TRBV4-3 to TRBJ2-3; 9 positions agree with TRBD2. Germline CDR1 reads LGHNA; CDR2 reads YSLEER. With 1 base clipped from V and 1 base from J, the junction kept 0 bases outside the gene matches. This CDR3 region has 15 residues. In nucleotides, the CDR3 is TGCGCCAGCAGCCAAGGACTAGCGGGCACAGATACGCAGTATTTT. Encoded protein: CASSQGLAGTDTQYF.

The chain combines TRBV6-5 with TRBJ2-3, with D perhaps TRBD2 (5 bases). The CDR3 length is 13 residues. Per the germline V gene, CDR1 is MNHEY and CDR2 is SVGAGI. Trimming took off 4 bases at V and 9 bases at J, with 14 bases between the two ends. In nucleotides, the CDR3 is TGTGCCAGCAGTTCCCTTTCGGGAACGACGCAGTATTTT. It encodes CASSSLSGTTQYF.

The V gene is TRBV14, the J gene TRBJ2-7; 8 positions match TRBD1. This CDR3 is built from 14 residues. Losses at the gene ends were 4 bases for V and 5 bases for J; bases not matched to a gene: 7. Germline assignment: CDR1 SGHDN and CDR2 FVKESK. Written as DNA, the CDR3 is TGTGCCAGCAGCCTACAGGGGGTAAGGAACGAGCAGTACTTC. The encoded protein is CASSLQGVRNEQYF.

The chain carries TRBV7-3 and TRBJ2-2; tentative D call: TRBD1 (6 bases). In germline, CDR1 is SGHTA, CDR2 FQGTGA. The germline V and J ends were trimmed by 4 bases and 5 bases, with 14 bases remaining between them. The CDR3 totals 15 residues. CDR3 region: CASSSQGSTTGELFF. CDR3 nucleotide sequence: TGTGCCAGCAGCTCACAGGGTAGTACGACCGGGGAGCTGTTTTTT.

V is TRBV21-1 and J is TRBJ2-7; whether TRBD1, the table's D call, matches the DNA was not checked. TRBV21-1 is deemed a pseudogene. There are 17 residues in the CDR3. CDR3 residues: CASSKPGFAARGYEQYF. CDR3 nucleotide sequence: TGTGCCAGCAGCAAACCTGGGTTCGCGGCAAGGGGGTACGAGCAGTACTTC.

This clone was observed once. The V and J genes are TRBV7-9 and TRBJ2-3, with D perhaps matching TRBD1 (6 bases). The germline V gene has CDR1 SEHNR and CDR2 FQNEAQ (reference sequence). The CDR3 length is 11 residues. Trimming cost V 5 bases and J 10 bases, with 10 bases left between them. CDR3 amino acids: CASSPQGPQYF. The CDR3 bases are TGTGCCAGCAGCCCACAGGGTCCGCAGTATTTT. Full variable domain (remainder filled in from reference TRBV7-9 and TRBJ2-3): DTGVSQNPRHKITKRGQNVTFRCDPISEHNRLYWYRQTLGQGPEFLTYFQNEAQLEKSRLLSDRFSAERPKGSFSTLEIQRTEQGDSAMYLCASSPQGPQYFGPGTRLTVL.

The J gene is TRBJ2-2, the V gene TRBV25-1, with 7 bases that match TRBD2. V gave up 6 bases and J gave up 8 bases; unmatched junction bases: 6. CDR3 size: 13 residues. CDR1 is MGHDK and CDR2 is SYGVNS in the germline V gene. CDR3 amino acids: CASRGEGSGELFF. In DNA form, the CDR3 reads TGTGCCAGCAGGGGGGAGGGATCAGGGGAGCTGTTTTTT.

The V call is TRBV12-3 or TRBV12-4, the J call TRBJ2-5; no clear D. Trimming took 5 bases from V and 2 from J, leaving 3 bases between them. This CDR3 is built from 11 residues. CDR3 DNA sequence: TGTGCCAGCAGTCTTCAAGAGACCCAGTACTTC. This sequence encodes CASSLQETQYF.

This chain joins TRBV3-1 (or the pseudogene TRBV3-2) and TRBJ1-4, with D tentatively TRBD1 (5 bases). The CDR3 is 14 residues long. V was trimmed by 3 bases and J by 8 bases, leaving 13 bases between them. The germline gives CDR1 LGHDT, CDR2 YNNKEL (reference sequence). This CDR3 reads CASSQGVRGEKLFF. DNA of the CDR3: TGTGCCAGCAGCCAGGGGGTGCGGGGGGAAAAACTGTTTTTT.

The chain carries TRBV7-9 and TRBJ2-5; possibly TRBD2 for D (6 bases). Germline values: CDR1 SEHNR, CDR2 FQNEAQ (reference sequence). The CDR3 totals 16 residues. Trimming cost V 5 bases and J 2 bases, with 18 bases left between them. As DNA, the CDR3 is TGTGCCAGCAGCCCGGGTCCCGGGACTCAACAAGAGACCCAGTACTTC. Its translation: CASSPGPGTQQETQYF.

In this sample, this clone turned up a few times. J is TRBJ2-3 and V is TRBV2, with D possibly TRBD1 on 6 matching bases. The ends were cut back, 6 bases at V and 4 bases at J, with 14 bases in the middle. This CDR3 region has 14 residues. Looked up from germline, CDR1 is SNHLY and CDR2 is FYNNEI. CDR3: CASSQLRGADTQYF. Here the CDR3 DNA reads TGTGCCAGCAGCCAACTCAGGGGAGCAGATACGCAGTATTTT. Based on the CDR3 plus reference TRBV2 and TRBJ2-3, the full variable domain is EPEVTQTPSHQVTQMGQEVILRCVPISNHLYFYWYRQILGQKVEFLVSFYNNEISEKSEIFDDQFSVERPDGSNFTLKIRSTKLEDSAMYFCASSQLRGADTQYFGPGTRLTVL.

V and J are TRBV4-3 and TRBJ2-3; D is possibly TRBD1 (6 bases). Germline CDR1 LGHNA, CDR2 YSLEER. This CDR3 region has 17 residues. Trimming took 0 bases from V and 1 from J, leaving 14 bases between them. CDR3 DNA sequence: TGCGCCAGCAGCCAAGACGGACAGTGGGATGGCACAGATACGCAGTATTTT. The encoded protein is CASSQDGQWDGTDTQYF.

This sequence joins TRBV28 and TRBJ1-2, with TRBD1 matching 8 bases. The CDR3 is made up of 18 amino acids. Losses at the gene ends were 4 bases for V and 1 base for J; bases not matched to a gene: 14. Germline loops: CDR1 MDHEN, CDR2 SYDVKM. The CDR3 is CASSSSGGWSSYNYGYTF. The CDR3 DNA sequence: TGTGCCAGCAGTTCCTCAGGGGGCTGGAGTAGTTATAACTATGGCTACACCTTC.

This chain uses TRBV19 with TRBJ1-4; 7 bases fit TRBD1. The CDR3 has 14 residues. The germline V gene encodes CDR1 LNHDA and CDR2 SQIVND (reference sequence). J gave up 5 bases and V 3 bases, and 3 bases lay outside the gene matches. The CDR3 reads CASSIGTENEKLFF. For the CDR3, the DNA is TGTGCCAGTAGTATCGGGACAGAAAATGAAAAACTGTTTTTT.

The chain is built from TRBV19 and TRBJ1-2; D is undetermined. The V and J ends lost 1 base and 2 bases respectively, with 5 bases between them. CDR3 size: 13 residues. Germline V lookup: CDR1 LNHDA, CDR2 SQIVND (reference sequence). The CDR3 coding sequence is TGTGCCAGTAGTATAGCAGGCAACTATGGCTACACCTTC. It codes for CASSIAGNYGYTF.

The chain is built from TRBV7-2 and TRBJ2-4, with TRBD2 as a possible D gene (5 bases). The CDR3 has 14 amino acids. Germline assignment: CDR1 SGHTA and CDR2 FQGNSA. V lost 5 bases to trimming and J lost 6 bases, with 14 bases between them. The CDR3 region is CASSAGAAGNIQYF. In DNA form, the CDR3 reads TGTGCCAGCAGCGCAGGCGCGGCGGGAAACATTCAGTACTTC.

This sequence joins TRBV5-4 and TRBJ2-5; 7 bases agree with TRBD1. V was pared by 4 bases and J by 4 bases, with 7 bases of the junction left unmatched. Germline CDR1 is SGHNT and CDR2 is YYREEE (reference sequence). The CDR3 consists of 14 residues. Written as DNA, the CDR3 is TGTGCCAGCAGCCAAGACAGGGTCCGAGAGACCCAGTACTTC. Translation gives CASSQDRVRETQYF.

The table lists this clone with a count of one. This chain uses TRBV4-1 with TRBJ2-2; perhaps TRBD1 as D (7 bases). The CDR3 consists of 16 residues. Trimming took off 1 base at V and 3 bases at J, with 12 bases between the two ends. Germline-derived CDR1 and CDR2 are MGHRA and YSYEKL. CDR3 sequence reads: CASSQVGRGDTGELFF. As DNA, the CDR3 is TGCGCCAGCAGCCAAGTTGGCAGGGGGGACACCGGGGAGCTGTTTTTT.